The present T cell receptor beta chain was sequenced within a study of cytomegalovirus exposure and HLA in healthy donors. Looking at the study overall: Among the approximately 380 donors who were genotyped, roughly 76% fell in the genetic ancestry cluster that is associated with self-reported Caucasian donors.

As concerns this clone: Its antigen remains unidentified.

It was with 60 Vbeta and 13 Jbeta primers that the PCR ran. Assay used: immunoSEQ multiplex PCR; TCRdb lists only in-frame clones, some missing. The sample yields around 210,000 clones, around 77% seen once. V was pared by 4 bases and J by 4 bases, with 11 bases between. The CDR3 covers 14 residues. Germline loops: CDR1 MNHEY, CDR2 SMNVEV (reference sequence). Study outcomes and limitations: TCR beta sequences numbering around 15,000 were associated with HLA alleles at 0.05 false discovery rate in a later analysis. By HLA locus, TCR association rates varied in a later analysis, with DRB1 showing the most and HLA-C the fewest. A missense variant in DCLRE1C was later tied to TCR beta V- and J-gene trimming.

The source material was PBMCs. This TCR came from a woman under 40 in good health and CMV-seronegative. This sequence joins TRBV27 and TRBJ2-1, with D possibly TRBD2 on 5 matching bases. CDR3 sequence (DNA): TGTGCCAGCAGTTGGAGAGGGAGTTACAATGAGCAGTTCTTC. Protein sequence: CASSWRGSYNEQFF.